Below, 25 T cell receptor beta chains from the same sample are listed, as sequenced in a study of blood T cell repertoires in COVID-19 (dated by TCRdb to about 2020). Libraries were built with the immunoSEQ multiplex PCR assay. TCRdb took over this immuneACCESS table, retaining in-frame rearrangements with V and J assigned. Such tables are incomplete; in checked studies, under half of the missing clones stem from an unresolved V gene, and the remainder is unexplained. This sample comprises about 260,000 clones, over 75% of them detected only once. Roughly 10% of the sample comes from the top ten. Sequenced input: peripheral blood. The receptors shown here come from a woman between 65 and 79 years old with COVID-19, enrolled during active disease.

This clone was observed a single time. The CDR3 reads CASSSGTRVNIQYF. CDR3 in DNA: TGCGCCAGCAGCTCGGGGACTAGAGTAAACATTCAGTACTTC. The rearrangement joins TRBV5-1 to TRBJ2-4; 8 bases are shared with TRBD2. The V segment lost 3 bases and the J segment 6 bases; nucleotides outside the gene matches: 5. Germline-derived CDR1 and CDR2 are SGHRS and YFSETQ. CDR3 length equals 14 residues.

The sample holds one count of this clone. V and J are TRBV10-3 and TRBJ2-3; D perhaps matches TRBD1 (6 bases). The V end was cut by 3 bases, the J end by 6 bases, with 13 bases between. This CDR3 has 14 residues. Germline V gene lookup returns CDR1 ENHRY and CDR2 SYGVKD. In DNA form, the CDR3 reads TGTGCCATCAGTGACTCCCTTGACAGGGATACGCAGTATTTT. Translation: CAISDSLDRDTQYF.

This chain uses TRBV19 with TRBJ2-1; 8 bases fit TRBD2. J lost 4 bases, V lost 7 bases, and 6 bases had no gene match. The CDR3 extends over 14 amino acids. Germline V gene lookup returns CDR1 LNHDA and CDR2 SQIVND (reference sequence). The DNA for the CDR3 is TGTGCCAGTACCGGGAGGGCCGCATACAATGAGCAGTTCTTC. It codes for CASTGRAAYNEQFF.

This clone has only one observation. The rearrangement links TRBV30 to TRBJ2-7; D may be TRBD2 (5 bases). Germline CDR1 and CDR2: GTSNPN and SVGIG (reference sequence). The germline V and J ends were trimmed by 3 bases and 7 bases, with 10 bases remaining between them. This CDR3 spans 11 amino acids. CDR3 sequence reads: CAWSGVWEQYF. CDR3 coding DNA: TGTGCCTGGAGCGGGGTTTGGGAGCAGTACTTC.

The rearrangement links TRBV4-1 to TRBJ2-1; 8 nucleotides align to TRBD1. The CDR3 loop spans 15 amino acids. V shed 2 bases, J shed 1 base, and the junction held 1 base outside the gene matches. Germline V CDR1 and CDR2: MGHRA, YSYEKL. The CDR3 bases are TGCGCCAGCAGCCAACAGGGGGCATCCTACAATGAGCAGTTCTTC. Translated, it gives CASSQQGASYNEQFF.

CDR3 in amino acids: CASSARWANEQFF. DNA of the CDR3: TGTGCCAGCAGTGCCCGATGGGCCAATGAGCAGTTCTTC. V gene TRBV25-1 combines with J gene TRBJ2-1; D is unclear. The V gene lost 4 bases and the J gene lost 6 bases, with 10 bases spanning the gap. Germline lookup yields CDR1 MGHDK and CDR2 SYGVNS. The CDR3 runs to 13 residues.

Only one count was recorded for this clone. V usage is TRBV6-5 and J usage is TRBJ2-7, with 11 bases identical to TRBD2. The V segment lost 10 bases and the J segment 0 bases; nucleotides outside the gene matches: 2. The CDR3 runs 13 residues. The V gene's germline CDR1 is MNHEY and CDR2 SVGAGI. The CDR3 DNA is TGTGCCACCGGACTAGCGGGCTCCTACGAGCAGTACTTC. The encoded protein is CATGLAGSYEQYF.

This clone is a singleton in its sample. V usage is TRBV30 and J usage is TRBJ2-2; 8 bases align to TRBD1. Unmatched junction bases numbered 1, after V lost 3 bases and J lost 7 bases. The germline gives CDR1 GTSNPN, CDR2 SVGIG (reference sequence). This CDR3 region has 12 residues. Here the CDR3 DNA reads TGTGCCTGGAGGGACAGGGTCGGGGAGCTGTTTTTT. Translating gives CAWRDRVGELFF. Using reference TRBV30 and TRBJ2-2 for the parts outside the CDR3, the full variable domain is SQTIHQWPATLVQPVGSPLSLECTVEGTSNPNLYWYRQAAGRGLQLLFYSVGIGQISSEVPQNLSASRPQDRQFILSSKKLLLSDSGFYLCAWRDRVGELFFGEGSRLTVL.

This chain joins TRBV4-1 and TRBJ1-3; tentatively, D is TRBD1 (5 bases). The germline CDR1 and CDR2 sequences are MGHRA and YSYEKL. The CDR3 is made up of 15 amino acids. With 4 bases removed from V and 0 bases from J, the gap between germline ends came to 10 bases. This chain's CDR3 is CASSLRQFSGNTIYF. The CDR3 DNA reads TGCGCCAGCAGCCTAAGACAGTTCTCTGGAAACACCATATATTTT.

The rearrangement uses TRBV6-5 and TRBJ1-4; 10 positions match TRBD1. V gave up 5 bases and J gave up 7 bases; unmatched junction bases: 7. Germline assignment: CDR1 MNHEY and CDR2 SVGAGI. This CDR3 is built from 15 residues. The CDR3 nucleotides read TGTGCCAGCAGTCGAAACGACAGGGGGCGTGAAAAACTGTTTTTT. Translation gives CASSRNDRGREKLFF.

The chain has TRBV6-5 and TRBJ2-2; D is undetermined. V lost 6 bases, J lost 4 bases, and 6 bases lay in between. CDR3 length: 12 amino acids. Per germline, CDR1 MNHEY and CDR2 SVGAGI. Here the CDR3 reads CASRQPTGELFF. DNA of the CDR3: TGTGCCAGCAGACAGCCCACCGGGGAGCTGTTTTTT.

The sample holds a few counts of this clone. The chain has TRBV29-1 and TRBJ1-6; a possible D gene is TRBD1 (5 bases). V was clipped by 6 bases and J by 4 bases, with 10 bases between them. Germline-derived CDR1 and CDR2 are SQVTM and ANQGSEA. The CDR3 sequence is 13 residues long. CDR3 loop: CSVGTDYNSPLHF. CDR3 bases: TGCAGCGTCGGGACTGATTATAATTCACCCCTCCACTTT.

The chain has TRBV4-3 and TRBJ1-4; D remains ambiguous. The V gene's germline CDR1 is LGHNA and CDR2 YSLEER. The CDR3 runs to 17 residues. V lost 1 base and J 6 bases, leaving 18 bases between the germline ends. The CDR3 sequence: CASSQGSMGEVDEKLFF. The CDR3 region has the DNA TGCGCCAGCAGCCAAGGTAGCATGGGTGAGGTAGATGAAAAACTGTTTTTT.

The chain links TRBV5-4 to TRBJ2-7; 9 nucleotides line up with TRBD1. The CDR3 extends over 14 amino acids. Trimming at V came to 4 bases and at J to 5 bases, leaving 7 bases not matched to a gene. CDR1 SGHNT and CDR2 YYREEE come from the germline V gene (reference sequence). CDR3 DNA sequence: TGTGCCAGCAGCCGACGGGACAGGGCTAACGAGCAGTACTTC. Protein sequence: CASSRRDRANEQYF.

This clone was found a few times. CDR3: CASSIDTFSGNTIYF. The CDR3 DNA reads as TGTGCCAGTAGTATAGACACATTCTCTGGAAACACCATATATTTT. This chain joins TRBV19 and TRBJ1-3, with D unresolved. The CDR3 spans 15 residues. The germline CDR1 and CDR2 sequences are LNHDA and SQIVND (reference sequence). V was shortened by 0 bases and J by 0 bases, with 6 bases between the two germline ends. The full variable domain, in which reference TRBV19 and TRBJ1-3 provide the parts outside the CDR3, is DGGITQSPKYLFRKEGQNVTLSCEQNLNHDAMYWYRQDPGQGLRLIYYSQIVNDFQKGDIAEGYSVSREKKESFPLTVTSAQKNPTAFYLCASSIDTFSGNTIYFGEGSWLTVV.

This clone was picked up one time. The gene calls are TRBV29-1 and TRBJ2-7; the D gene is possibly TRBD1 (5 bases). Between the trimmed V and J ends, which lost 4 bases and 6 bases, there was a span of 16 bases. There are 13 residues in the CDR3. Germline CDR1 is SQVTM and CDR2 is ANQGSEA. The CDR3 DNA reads TGCAGCGTTGGCAGGGCCCTGGCCTCCGAGCAGTACTTC. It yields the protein CSVGRALASEQYF.

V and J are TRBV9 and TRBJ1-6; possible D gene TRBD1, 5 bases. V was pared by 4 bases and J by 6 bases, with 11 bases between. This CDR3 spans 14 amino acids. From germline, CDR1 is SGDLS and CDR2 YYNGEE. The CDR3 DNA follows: TGTGCCAGCAGCTCGGGCAGGGCTAATTCACCCCTCCACTTT. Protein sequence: CASSSGRANSPLHF.

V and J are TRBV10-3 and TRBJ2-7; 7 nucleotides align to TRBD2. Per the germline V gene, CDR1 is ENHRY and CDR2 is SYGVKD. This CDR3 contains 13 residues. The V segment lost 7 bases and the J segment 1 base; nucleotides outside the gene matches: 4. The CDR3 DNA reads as TGTGCCATCATGGGTAGCGGGTCCTACGAGCAGTACTTC. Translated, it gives CAIMGSGSYEQYF.

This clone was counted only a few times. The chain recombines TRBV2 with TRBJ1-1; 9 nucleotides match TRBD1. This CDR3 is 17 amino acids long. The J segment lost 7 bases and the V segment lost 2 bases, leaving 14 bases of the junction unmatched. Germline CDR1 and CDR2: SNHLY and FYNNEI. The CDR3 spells CASSERGQGSRGYEAFF. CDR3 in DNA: TGTGCCAGCAGTGAACGAGGACAGGGGTCCAGGGGGTATGAAGCTTTCTTT. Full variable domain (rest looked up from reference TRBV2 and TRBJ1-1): EPEVTQTPSHQVTQMGQEVILRCVPISNHLYFYWYRQILGQKVEFLVSFYNNEISEKSEIFDDQFSVERPDGSNFTLKIRSTKLEDSAMYFCASSERGQGSRGYEAFFGQGTRLTVV.

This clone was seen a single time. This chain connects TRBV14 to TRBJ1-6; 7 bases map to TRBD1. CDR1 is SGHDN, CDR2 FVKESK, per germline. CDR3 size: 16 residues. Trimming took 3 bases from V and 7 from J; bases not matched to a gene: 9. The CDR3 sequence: CASSQASSDRNSPLHF. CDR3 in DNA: TGTGCCAGCAGCCAGGCTTCTTCGGACAGGAATTCACCCCTCCACTTT.

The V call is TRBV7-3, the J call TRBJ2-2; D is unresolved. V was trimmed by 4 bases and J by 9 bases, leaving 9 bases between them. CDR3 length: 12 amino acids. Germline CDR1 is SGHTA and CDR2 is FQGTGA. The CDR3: CASSSTTRELFF. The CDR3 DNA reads TGTGCCAGCAGCTCGACAACAAGGGAGCTGTTTTTT.

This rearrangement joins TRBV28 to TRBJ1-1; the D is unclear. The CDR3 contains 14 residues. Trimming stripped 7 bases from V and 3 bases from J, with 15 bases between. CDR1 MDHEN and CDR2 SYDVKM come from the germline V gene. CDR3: CASILSGFDTEAFF. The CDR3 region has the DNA TGTGCCAGCATCCTTTCAGGCTTTGACACTGAAGCTTTCTTT.

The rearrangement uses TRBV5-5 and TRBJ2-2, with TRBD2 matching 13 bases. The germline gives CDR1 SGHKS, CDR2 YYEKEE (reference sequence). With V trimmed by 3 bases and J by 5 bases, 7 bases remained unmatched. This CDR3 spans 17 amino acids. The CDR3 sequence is CASSSTSGRATTGELFF. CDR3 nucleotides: TGTGCCAGCAGCTCCACTAGCGGGAGGGCCACGACCGGGGAGCTGTTTTTT.

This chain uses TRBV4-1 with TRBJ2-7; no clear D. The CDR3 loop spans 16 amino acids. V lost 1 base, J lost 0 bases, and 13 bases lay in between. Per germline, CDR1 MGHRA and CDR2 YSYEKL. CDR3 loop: CASSQGVGLSSYEQYF. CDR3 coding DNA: TGCGCCAGCAGCCAAGGAGTTGGGCTGAGCTCCTACGAGCAGTACTTC.

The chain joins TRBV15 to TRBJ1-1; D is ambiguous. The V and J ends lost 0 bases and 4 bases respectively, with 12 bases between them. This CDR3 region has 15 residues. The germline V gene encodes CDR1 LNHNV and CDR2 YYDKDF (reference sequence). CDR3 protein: CATSREAGGRTEAFF. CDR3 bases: TGTGCCACCAGCAGAGAGGCAGGCGGGCGCACTGAAGCTTTCTTT.